One and the same sample provided the 31 T cell receptor beta chains below, sequenced in a study of T cell changes during pregnancy in multiple sclerosis. Sequencing was performed with immunoSEQ multiplex PCR; in TCRdb, only in-frame clones are kept and a portion is missing. The table records 50,000 or so clones, 93% of them present only once. This specimen was peripheral blood, taken in the second trimester of pregnancy. All receptors derive from a female donor with multiple sclerosis, enrolled in a pregnancy study.

The chain carries TRBV7-9 and TRBJ1-4, with D unclear. CDR1 SEHNR and CDR2 FQNEAQ come from the germline V gene (reference sequence). Deletions cut 4 bases from V and 0 bases from J, with 9 bases between. CDR3 length: 15 amino acids. The chain's CDR3 is CASSSRAATNEKLFF. The CDR3 coding sequence is TGTGCCAGCAGCTCGCGGGCCGCAACTAATGAAAAACTGTTTTTT. Variable domain in full (rest from reference TRBV7-9 and TRBJ1-4): DTGVSQNPRHKITKRGQNVTFRCDPISEHNRLYWYRQTLGQGPEFLTYFQNEAQLEKSRLLSDRFSAERPKGSFSTLEIQRTEQGDSAMYLCASSSRAATNEKLFFGSGTQLSVL.

The chain has TRBV27 and TRBJ1-1; D is uncertain. Germline-derived CDR1 and CDR2 are MNHEY and SMNVEV (reference sequence). Trimming left V 2 bases short and J 1 base short, with 5 bases between. CDR3 length: 13 residues. Here the CDR3 reads CASSLGQNTEAFF. CDR3 nucleotide sequence: TGTGCCAGCAGTTTAGGGCAGAACACTGAAGCTTTCTTT.

The gene calls are TRBV14 and TRBJ2-1; D is unclear. This CDR3 has 12 residues. Trimming stripped 0 bases from V and 8 bases from J, with 5 bases between. Per germline, CDR1 SGHDN and CDR2 FVKESK. The CDR3 protein is CASSQDLDEQFF. For the CDR3, the DNA is TGTGCCAGCAGCCAAGACCTCGATGAGCAGTTCTTC.

This chain links TRBV6-1 with TRBJ1-1, with D unclear. Trimming took off 7 bases at V and 0 bases at J, with 9 bases between the two ends. Germline V gene data show CDR1 as MNHNS and CDR2 as SASEGT. The CDR3 extends over 13 amino acids. CDR3 loop: CASMRPLNTEAFF. As DNA, the CDR3 is TGTGCCAGCATGAGGCCTTTGAACACTGAAGCTTTCTTT.

This clone is a singleton in its sample. V and J are TRBV2 and TRBJ2-5, with D possibly being TRBD1 (6 bases). Germline V lookup: CDR1 SNHLY, CDR2 FYNNEI. V was pared by 4 bases and J by 3 bases, with 9 bases between. The CDR3 contains 13 residues. CDR3 sequence reads: CASSAGEKETQYF. Here the CDR3 DNA reads TGTGCCAGCAGTGCAGGGGAAAAAGAGACCCAGTACTTC.

This chain links TRBV5-4 with TRBJ1-5, with TRBD1 matching 7 bases. Germline V gene lookup returns CDR1 SGHNT and CDR2 YYREEE (reference sequence). V was pared by 0 bases and J by 4 bases, with 7 bases of the junction left unmatched. The CDR3 is 16 residues long. The CDR3 is CASSLGLDRFNQPQHF. DNA for the CDR3: TGTGCCAGCAGCTTGGGACTGGACAGGTTTAATCAGCCCCAGCATTTT. The whole variable domain, remainder taken from reference TRBV5-4 and TRBJ1-5, is ETGVTQSPTHLIKTRGQQVTLRCSSQSGHNTVSWYQQALGQGPQFIFQYYREEENGRGNFPPRFSGLQFPNYSSELNVNALELDDSALYLCASSLGLDRFNQPQHFGDGTRLSIL.

This clone was counted once. Here the CDR3 reads CASSLDWTSGRPYEQYF. CDR3 in DNA: TGCGCCAGCAGCCTCGACTGGACTAGCGGGAGGCCCTACGAGCAGTACTTC. This chain joins TRBV4-1 and TRBJ2-7; 14 nucleotides match TRBD2. This CDR3 has 17 amino acids. Germline V lookup: CDR1 MGHRA, CDR2 YSYEKL. The ends lost 4 bases at V and 2 bases at J; junction bases unmatched: 7.

The DNA of the CDR3 is TGTGCCAGTAGTATTCGACAGGTCAACTATGGCTACACCTTC. The encoded protein is CASSIRQVNYGYTF. The chain uses TRBV19 and TRBJ1-2; possibly TRBD1 for D (6 bases). This CDR3 has 14 amino acids. V shed 3 bases and J shed 2 bases, with 10 bases lying between them. In germline, CDR1 is LNHDA, CDR2 SQIVND (reference sequence).

The gene calls are TRBV4-3 and TRBJ2-7; possibly TRBD2 for D (6 bases). The V gene lost 4 bases and the J gene lost 1 base, with 11 bases spanning the gap. Looked up from germline, CDR1 is LGHNA and CDR2 is YSLEER. CDR3 size: 14 residues. The CDR3 DNA sequence: TGCGCCAGCAGCCTGGGACGGGGGTCCTACGAGCAGTACTTC. This codes for CASSLGRGSYEQYF.

A few counts support this clone. The genes are TRBV5-5 and TRBJ2-7, with 7 bases lining up with TRBD2. V shed 7 bases and J 2 bases; nucleotides not matched to a gene: 18. Germline V gene data show CDR1 as SGHKS and CDR2 as YYEKEE (reference sequence). The length of the CDR3 is 17 residues. CDR3 region: CASGIVRGTLSPYEQYF. CDR3 coding DNA: TGTGCCAGCGGCATAGTGCGGGGGACTCTGAGTCCCTACGAGCAGTACTTC.

The chain employs TRBV7-2 and TRBJ2-7; a possible D gene is TRBD1 (5 bases). Germline V gene sequence: CDR1 SGHTA, CDR2 FQGNSA. With 5 bases removed from V and 6 bases from J, the gap between germline ends came to 8 bases. The CDR3 extends over 11 amino acids. Here the CDR3 reads CASSRGSEQYF. The CDR3, as DNA: TGTGCCAGCAGCAGGGGTAGCGAGCAGTACTTC.

The chain recombines TRBV7-8 with TRBJ2-2; D is unresolved. Between the trimmed V and J ends, which lost 0 bases and 7 bases, there was a span of 9 bases. Germline CDR1 SGHVS, CDR2 FQNEAQ. The CDR3 is 14 amino acids. As DNA, the CDR3 is TGTGCCAGCAGCTTAGCGTCACTTATCGGGGAGCTGTTTTTT. Amino acids: CASSLASLIGELFF.

The V and J genes are TRBV7-8 and TRBJ2-1; D might be TRBD2 (6 bases). V was pared by 1 base and J by 10 bases, with 14 bases between. The CDR3 consists of 14 residues. Germline-derived CDR1 and CDR2 are SGHVS and FQNEAQ. Here the CDR3 DNA reads TGTGCCAGCAGCTTAGGGGGACTGTCCGACGAGCAGTTCTTC. Protein product: CASSLGGLSDEQFF.

The rearrangement uses TRBV29-1 and TRBJ1-1, with no clear D. The length of the CDR3 is 15 residues. V lost 4 bases, J lost 0 bases, and 15 bases lay in between. Per the germline V gene, CDR1 is SQVTM and CDR2 is ANQGSEA. CDR3 in amino acids: CSVGRAGSLNTEAFF. CDR3 DNA: TGCAGCGTTGGTAGGGCGGGAAGCCTGAACACTGAAGCTTTCTTT.

This chain links TRBV7-2 with TRBJ2-5, with 12 bases lining up with TRBD2. CDR1 and CDR2 (germline): SGHTA, FQGNSA. The CDR3 totals 14 residues. The trim removed 5 bases at V and 8 bases at J, leaving 6 bases unmatched. The CDR3 DNA is TGTGCCAGCAGCAAGGAGACTAGCGGGAGCACCCAGTACTTC. Translation gives CASSKETSGSTQYF.

The chain links TRBV6-1 to TRBJ2-3, with 14 bases identical to TRBD2. The CDR3 totals 16 residues. With V trimmed by 4 bases and J by 5 bases, 5 bases remained unmatched. Germline CDR1 and CDR2: MNHNS and SASEGT. Written as DNA, the CDR3 is TGTGCCAGCAGTGGGGGGACTAGCGGGAGTGGAGATACGCAGTATTTT. This sequence encodes CASSGGTSGSGDTQYF.

This clone was picked up one time. The genes are TRBV10-2 and TRBJ2-1, with 7 bases aligning to TRBD2. V lost 5 bases, J lost 3 bases, and 10 bases stayed unmatched. The CDR3 extends over 16 amino acids. The germline V gene has CDR1 WSHSY and CDR2 SAAADI. The CDR3 here is CASSFILAEGYNEQFF. In DNA, the CDR3 is TGCGCCAGCAGTTTTATTCTAGCGGAGGGCTACAATGAGCAGTTCTTC.

In this sample, this clone turned up a few times. This chain joins TRBV9 and TRBJ2-2; 7 bases match TRBD1. Trimming removed 4 bases from V and 4 bases from J; junction bases left unmatched: 10. The germline V gene has CDR1 SGDLS and CDR2 YYNGEE. The CDR3 has 16 residues. CDR3 region: CASSFRQGMGTGELFF. The CDR3 DNA reads as TGTGCCAGCAGCTTTAGACAGGGAATGGGCACCGGGGAGCTGTTTTTT.

The gene calls are TRBV7-9 and TRBJ2-3, with TRBD2 matching 14 bases. The CDR3 has 18 amino acids. Germline V gives CDR1 SEHNR, CDR2 FQNEAQ (reference sequence). V was clipped by 1 base and J by 3 bases; unmatched bases: 6. The DNA of the CDR3 is TGTGCCAGCAGCTTAGGACTAGCGGGAGGGCCAAAGACAGATACGCAGTATTTT. Protein: CASSLGLAGGPKTDTQYF. The variable domain in full, with the rest retrieved from reference TRBV7-9 and TRBJ2-3, is DTGVSQNPRHKITKRGQNVTFRCDPISEHNRLYWYRQTLGQGPEFLTYFQNEAQLEKSRLLSDRFSAERPKGSFSTLEIQRTEQGDSAMYLCASSLGLAGGPKTDTQYFGPGTRLTVL.

The chain couples TRBV9 to TRBJ2-4, with D possibly TRBD1 on 6 matching bases. This CDR3 spans 16 amino acids. Germline V CDR1 and CDR2: SGDLS, YYNGEE. The ends were cut back, 4 bases at V and 1 base at J, with 15 bases in the middle. The CDR3 DNA reads as TGTGCCAGCAGCCCCAGGGGCGATAGGGCCAAAAACATTCAGTACTTC. It encodes CASSPRGDRAKNIQYF. Filled out from reference TRBV9 and TRBJ2-4, the complete variable domain reads DSGVTQTPKHLITATGQRVTLRCSPRSGDLSVYWYQQSLDQGLQFLIQYYNGEERAKGNILERFSAQQFPDLHSELNLSSLELGDSALYFCASSPRGDRAKNIQYFGAGTRLSVL.

The chain is built from TRBV7-2 and TRBJ2-1; 13 bases fit TRBD2. The V and J ends lost 2 bases and 7 bases, in that order; junction bases with no gene match: 8. The length of the CDR3 is 17 residues. Germline CDR1 and CDR2: SGHTA and FQGNSA. The chain's CDR3 is CASSLQIRTSGGNEQFF. The CDR3 DNA sequence: TGTGCCAGCAGCTTACAAATACGGACTAGCGGGGGTAATGAGCAGTTCTTC.

The V gene is TRBV15, the J gene TRBJ1-1; 9 nucleotides align to TRBD1. The CDR3 is 16 residues long. CDR1 is LNHNV and CDR2 is YYDKDF in the germline V gene (reference sequence). V lost 4 bases and J lost 6; bases outside the gene matches: 12. This CDR3 is CATSTLRTGELAEAFF. Written as DNA, the CDR3 is TGTGCCACCAGCACTTTACGGACAGGGGAGCTGGCTGAAGCTTTCTTT.

This chain uses TRBV6-4 with TRBJ2-3, with 9 bases that match TRBD2. The V gene's germline CDR1 is MRHNA and CDR2 SNTAGT. CDR3 length: 16 amino acids. V shed 2 bases and J 1 base; nucleotides not matched to a gene: 4. The CDR3: CASSDAGGRGTDTQYF. The CDR3 DNA is TGTGCCAGCAGTGACGCGGGCGGGAGGGGCACAGATACGCAGTATTTT.

The chain links TRBV4-1 to TRBJ2-7; perhaps TRBD2 as D (6 bases). Germline V lookup: CDR1 MGHRA, CDR2 YSYEKL. The CDR3 has 18 amino acids. V gave up 3 bases and J gave up 0 bases, with 21 bases separating them. Here the CDR3 DNA reads TGCGCCAGCAGCCAGCCGCTACGGGGGACCTTGAGCTCCTACGAGCAGTACTTC. Protein product: CASSQPLRGTLSSYEQYF.

The rearrangement joins TRBV19 to TRBJ2-7, with 10 positions matching TRBD1. The CDR3 has 13 amino acids. The junction had 2 bases not matched to a gene; V was cut back by 3 bases and J by 6 bases. Germline-derived CDR1 and CDR2 are LNHDA and SQIVND (reference sequence). As DNA, the CDR3 is TGTGCCAGTAGTATGGGACAGGGGTTCGAGCAGTACTTC. Its protein is CASSMGQGFEQYF.

This clone was observed a single time. The rearrangement links TRBV5-8 to TRBJ1-2; maybe TRBD1 (6 bases). Per germline, CDR1 SGHTS and CDR2 YDEGEE. The germline V and J ends were trimmed by 5 bases and 4 bases, with 12 bases remaining between them. The CDR3 has 13 residues. CDR3 residues: CASSPTGPYGYTF. CDR3 in DNA: TGTGCCAGCAGTCCGACAGGTCCCTATGGCTACACCTTC.

The chain joins TRBV6-4 to TRBJ2-1; TRBD2 agrees at 11 bases. J was trimmed by 0 bases and V by 5 bases; bases with no gene match: 12. CDR1 and CDR2 (germline): MRHNA, SNTAGT. The CDR3 extends over 19 amino acids. Here the CDR3 DNA reads TGTGCCAGCAGTCCTAGCGGGAGGAGACGAAGGAGCTCCTACAATGAGCAGTTCTTC. This sequence encodes CASSPSGRRRRSSYNEQFF.

This chain connects TRBV14 to TRBJ2-5, with 9 bases aligning to TRBD1. The germline V gene encodes CDR1 SGHDN and CDR2 FVKESK. The CDR3 spans 15 residues. V was pared by 5 bases and J by 5 bases, with 9 bases of the junction left unmatched. CDR3 protein: CASSDKTGGWETQYF. The CDR3 DNA reads TGTGCCAGCAGCGACAAAACAGGGGGCTGGGAGACCCAGTACTTC.

V is TRBV9 and J is TRBJ1-1, with TRBD1 as a possible D gene (6 bases). The germline V gene has CDR1 SGDLS and CDR2 YYNGEE. This CDR3 spans 13 amino acids. V shed 1 base and J shed 3 bases, with 7 bases lying between them. In nucleotides, the CDR3 is TGTGCCAGCAGCGTAAGGGGGTACACTGAAGCTTTCTTT. This translates into CASSVRGYTEAFF.

V and J are TRBV6-5 and TRBJ2-2; 9 nucleotides line up with TRBD1. The V and J ends lost 2 bases and 5 bases, in that order; junction bases with no gene match: 3. Germline values: CDR1 MNHEY, CDR2 SVGAGI. The length of the CDR3 is 15 residues. CDR3: CASSYRQGGTGELFF. DNA of the CDR3: TGTGCCAGCAGTTACAGACAGGGGGGGACCGGGGAGCTGTTTTTT.

In its sample, this clone was seen once. The V call is TRBV13, the J call TRBJ2-5; D possibly corresponds to TRBD2 (5 bases). The V end was cut by 1 base, the J end by 4 bases, with 16 bases between. CDR1 and CDR2 (germline): PRHDT, FYEKMQ (reference sequence). There are 16 residues in the CDR3. The CDR3 bases are TGTGCCAGCAGCTTAGCGAGGGTCTCGATGGCAGAGACCCAGTACTTC. Protein sequence: CASSLARVSMAETQYF.